This T cell receptor (beta chain) came from a study of T cells in Graves' hyperthyroidism and ophthalmopathy. Study-wide points: Most clonotypes expanded in thyroid above 0.001 were likewise present in blood.

This clonotype was seen repeatedly, ten times or more. Its specificity is not known. Subjects aged 18 to 65 presented with newly diagnosed hyperthyroidism of less than 2 months' duration. Patients were excluded because of uncontrolled infection, other autoimmune disease, pregnancy or lactation. Germline V CDR1 and CDR2: DFQATT, SNEGSKA (reference sequence). There are 15 residues in the CDR3. With 0 bases removed from V and 3 bases from J, the gap between germline ends came to 15 bases. Template material for amplifying TCR beta CDR3 regions consisted of RNA transcripts. Carried out on the TCR CDR3, a first-round RT-PCR used the HTBI primer set. TCRdb reprocessed the multiplex PCR reads with MiXCR, giving one entry per CDR3 protein. The sample lists some 740,000 distinct CDR3 sequences, around 13% occurring once.

Material for sequencing was blood. The sequence was collected from a woman aged 18 to 35 with Graves' hyperthyroidism. The V gene is TRBV20-1, the J gene TRBJ2-7, with D maybe TRBD2 (6 bases). CDR3 region: CSARDRDGSFYEQYF. The CDR3 region has the DNA TGCAGTGCTAGAGATAGAGACGGGAGCTTCTACGAGCAGTACTTC.